This T cell receptor beta chain is from a study of blood T cells in healthy people across ages. The wider study: About one barcoded beta molecule was captured per two T cells (by template switching).

The V gene's germline CDR1 is SGHRS and CDR2 YFSETQ. After removal of 3 bases from V and 9 bases from J, the junction contained 8 bases not matched to a gene. The CDR3 is made up of 15 amino acids. The use of a sample-barcoded 5' primer and a J-beta primer mix characterized a second PCR of about 6 to 11 cycles. TCRdb analysed the 5' RACE reads with MiXCR anew, one entry per CDR3 protein. The sample has about a million distinct CDR3 sequences, roughly 51% seen once. This sequence originates from a woman in her fifties or sixties in good health. V usage is TRBV5-1 and J usage is TRBJ2-1, with 11 bases matching TRBD1. Source material: blood. The CDR3 here is CASSWPDRGLGEQFF. The CDR3, as DNA: TGCGCCAGCAGCTGGCCGGACAGGGGGCTCGGTGAGCAGTTCTTC.